One sample yielded the 29 T cell receptor beta chains listed below, sequenced in a study of cytomegalovirus exposure and HLA in healthy donors. The PCR was carried out with 60 Vbeta primers and 13 Jbeta primers. This table comes from immunoSEQ multiplex PCR, and its TCRdb copy is limited to in-frame clones, with some not included. This sample has roughly 220,000 clones, with roughly 80% found just once. The specimen sequenced was PBMCs. The receptor set was obtained from a man between 25 and 39 years old in good health and CMV-seronegative.

The chain has TRBV18 and TRBJ2-2; D gene unclear. V dropped 5 bases and J dropped 0 bases, with 7 bases sitting between them. The CDR3 is 14 residues long. In germline, CDR1 is KGHSH, CDR2 LQKENI. The CDR3 sequence: CASSEQANTGELFF. The CDR3 DNA follows: TGTGCCAGCTCAGAACAAGCGAACACCGGGGAGCTGTTTTTT.

The V and J genes are TRBV19 and TRBJ2-6; 12 bases fit TRBD1. With 5 bases clipped from V and 3 bases from J, the junction kept 14 bases outside the gene matches. The CDR3 covers 20 residues. The V gene's germline CDR1 is LNHDA and CDR2 SQIVND (reference sequence). The CDR3 DNA follows: TGTGCCAGTAGTGCAATCGTCCGGGACAGGGGGCGCTTTGGGGCCAACGTCCTGACTTTC. This codes for CASSAIVRDRGRFGANVLTF.

This clone was counted between two and nine times. This chain links TRBV5-6 with TRBJ1-4; 9 nucleotides agree with TRBD1. V gave up 4 bases and J gave up 8 bases; unmatched junction bases: 6. The CDR3 is 14 residues long. CDR1 and CDR2 from the germline V gene are SGHDT and YYEEEE. CDR3 residues: CASSLGQGREKLFF. The CDR3 DNA sequence: TGTGCCAGCAGCCTAGGACAGGGGAGGGAAAAACTGTTTTTT.

This clone showed up just a few times. The CDR3 nucleotides are TGCGCCAGCGATAGCGGGGACAATGAGCAGTTCTTC. It encodes CASDSGDNEQFF. J is TRBJ2-1 and V is TRBV5-1, with TRBD2 identical over 8 bases. CDR1 SGHRS and CDR2 YFSETQ come from the germline V gene. The J segment lost 5 bases and the V segment lost 7 bases, leaving 2 bases of the junction unmatched. The CDR3 is 12 residues long.

J is TRBJ2-3 and V is TRBV18; tentative D call: TRBD2 (6 bases). CDR3 length: 15 residues. Germline V CDR1 and CDR2: KGHSH, LQKENI. V shed 3 bases and J shed 2 bases, with 12 bases lying between them. This CDR3 reads CASSPRDSNTDTQYF. The CDR3 DNA sequence: TGTGCCAGCTCACCCCGGGACTCGAACACAGATACGCAGTATTTT.

This clone was seen a single time. The CDR3 loop is CASSDRGGQGTGELFF. The CDR3 region has the DNA TGTGCCAGCAGCGACCGCGGGGGGCAAGGCACCGGGGAGCTGTTTTTT. V usage is TRBV9 and J usage is TRBJ2-2; 8 bases fit TRBD2. Per germline, CDR1 SGDLS and CDR2 YYNGEE. V dropped 3 bases and J dropped 4; count of bases not matched to a gene: 8. The CDR3 is 16 residues long.

The CDR3 bases are TGTGCCAGTAGTACAGAGACTAGCGGGGGGGCATTCTCCTACAATGAGCAGTTCTTC. This translates into CASSTETSGGAFSYNEQFF. V usage is TRBV19 and J usage is TRBJ2-1; TRBD2 aligns across 14 bases. The V segment lost 4 bases and the J segment 0 bases; nucleotides outside the gene matches: 8. Germline CDR1 is LNHDA and CDR2 is SQIVND (reference sequence). There are 19 residues in the CDR3.

The chain uses TRBV6-6 and TRBJ2-2, with D tentatively TRBD1 (7 bases). This CDR3 spans 16 amino acids. Germline V gives CDR1 MNHNY, CDR2 SVGAGI (reference sequence). Trimming took 6 bases from V and 8 from J, leaving 22 bases between them. The CDR3 DNA sequence: TGTGCCAGCAGGGACCCAGGGGGGCCATATGGGGGGGAGCTGTTTTTT. Translated: CASRDPGGPYGGELFF.

This chain links TRBV7-9 with TRBJ2-1; D may be TRBD1 (8 bases). Deletions cut 5 bases from V and 7 bases from J, with 18 bases between. The CDR3 is made up of 15 amino acids. The germline CDR1 and CDR2 sequences are SEHNR and FQNEAQ (reference sequence). The CDR3 nucleotides are TGTGCCAGCAGCCCCGGACAGGGAGGGCCGAATGAGCAGTTCTTC. Encoded protein: CASSPGQGGPNEQFF.

The chain uses TRBV10-3 and TRBJ2-3, with TRBD1 as a possible D gene (7 bases). This CDR3 comprises 16 residues. CDR1 and CDR2 from the germline V gene are ENHRY and SYGVKD. V lost 10 bases and J 0 bases, leaving 20 bases between the germline ends. DNA for the CDR3: TGTGCCACCAGACTCAGGGGGGACACTAGCACAGATACGCAGTATTTT. Translated, it gives CATRLRGDTSTDTQYF.

The chain combines TRBV2 with TRBJ2-3; TRBD2 matches at 12 bases. V trimming: 6 bases; J trimming: 2 bases; junction bases outside the gene matches: 9. The CDR3 extends over 17 amino acids. The V gene's germline CDR1 is SNHLY and CDR2 FYNNEI. The CDR3 is CASRGPSSGGATDTQYF. The CDR3 DNA follows: TGTGCCAGCAGGGGCCCCTCTAGCGGGGGGGCCACAGATACGCAGTATTTT.

The chain uses TRBV6-1 and TRBJ2-7; D may be TRBD1 (6 bases). The CDR3 has 14 residues. From germline, CDR1 is MNHNS and CDR2 SASEGT. V was clipped by 6 bases and J by 5 bases, with 17 bases between them. The CDR3 reads CASSTFHAGDEQYF. Written as DNA, the CDR3 is TGTGCCAGCAGCACCTTCCACGCAGGGGACGAGCAGTACTTC.

Details on this clone: An end of the junction does not agree with germline; a read error may underlie this. This same CDR3 is encoded by further DNA sequences in the sample. The V and J genes are TRBV7-9 and TRBJ2-1; D might be TRBD2 (6 bases). From germline, CDR1 is SEHNR and CDR2 FQNEAQ (reference sequence). CDR3 length: 15 residues. CDR3 sequence (DNA): TGCGCCAGCAGCTTAAGCGGGTCGTCCTACAATGAGCAGTTCTTC. It translates to CASSLSGSSYNEQFF.

This chain connects TRBV5-1 to TRBJ2-3; TRBD2 matches at 12 bases. Per the germline V gene, CDR1 is SGHRS and CDR2 is YFSETQ. V lost 4 bases to trimming and J lost 3 bases; unmatched junction nucleotides: 6. This CDR3 has 16 amino acids. The CDR3: CASSMTSGGVTDTQYF. In DNA form, the CDR3 reads TGCGCCAGCAGCATGACTAGCGGGGGAGTAACAGATACGCAGTATTTT.

This clone was seen only a few times. This chain uses TRBV4-3 with TRBJ2-1, with D maybe TRBD2 (5 bases). Germline V gene lookup returns CDR1 LGHNA and CDR2 YSLEER. V was pared by 3 bases and J by 0 bases, with 9 bases between. The CDR3 consists of 15 residues. CDR3 loop: CASSQSGHSYNEQFF. As DNA, the CDR3 is TGCGCCAGCAGCCAGAGCGGCCACTCCTACAATGAGCAGTTCTTC.

The genes are TRBV4-1 and TRBJ2-5; the match to TRBD1 covers 7 bases. The end of the DNA aligns better with TRBJ2-7, so the J call may be wrong. The length of the CDR3 is 16 residues. Germline CDR1 reads MGHRA; CDR2 reads YSYEKL. CDR3: CASSQPGNIQGYEQYF. CDR3 DNA: TGCGCCAGCAGCCAACCCGGAAACATACAGGGGTACGAGCAGTACTTC.

In its sample, this clone was seen once. The rearrangement links TRBV5-5 to TRBJ2-3, with D maybe TRBD1 (5 bases). The CDR3 covers 14 residues. In germline, CDR1 is SGHKS, CDR2 YYEKEE (reference sequence). V lost 4 bases and J lost 1, with 10 bases in between. The CDR3 DNA follows: TGTGCCAGCAGCCCTGGACACCGCACAGATACGCAGTATTTT. Amino acid sequence: CASSPGHRTDTQYF.

This sequence joins TRBV5-6 and TRBJ1-2; 8 bases are a match to TRBD1. J lost 2 bases, V lost 4 bases, and 4 bases had no gene match. CDR1 and CDR2 from the germline V gene are SGHDT and YYEEEE. CDR3 length: 14 amino acids. The CDR3 DNA sequence: TGTGCCAGCAGCGGAGACAGGGGAAACTATGGCTACACCTTC. Protein product: CASSGDRGNYGYTF. The whole variable domain, filled in from reference TRBV5-6 and TRBJ1-2, reads DAGVTQSPTHLIKTRGQQVTLRCSPKSGHDTVSWYQQALGQGPQFIFQYYEEEERQRGNFPDRFSGHQFPNYSSELNVNALLLGDSALYLCASSGDRGNYGYTFGSGTRLTVV.

This clone has only one observation. The chain employs TRBV6-6 and TRBJ1-3; D is perhaps TRBD1 (5 bases). V was trimmed by 8 bases and J by 9 bases, leaving 8 bases between them. The CDR3 runs 10 residues. CDR1 and CDR2 (germline): MNHNY, SVGAGI (reference sequence). The CDR3 region is CASVGGTIYF. The CDR3 DNA reads TGTGCCAGCGTCGGGGGCACCATATATTTT.

V gene TRBV19 combines with J gene TRBJ1-2; D is perhaps TRBD1 (6 bases). V was trimmed by 9 bases and J by 2 bases, leaving 19 bases between them. Germline V gene data show CDR1 as LNHDA and CDR2 as SQIVND (reference sequence). This CDR3 is built from 15 residues. The DNA for the CDR3 is TGTGCCAGCCAAAAAATGGGGACACGGAACTATGGCTACACCTTC. This translates into CASQKMGTRNYGYTF.

For the CDR3, the DNA is TGTGCCAGCACCCCCAGGGCCAGCTCCTACAATGAGCAGTTCTTC. This translates into CASTPRASSYNEQFF. This rearrangement joins TRBV25-1 to TRBJ2-1; possibly TRBD1 for D (5 bases). V was trimmed by 7 bases and J by 0 bases, leaving 13 bases between them. The CDR3 spans 15 residues. Per the germline V gene, CDR1 is MGHDK and CDR2 is SYGVNS.

The rearrangement links TRBV13 to TRBJ1-2, with 8 positions matching TRBD1. There are 15 residues in the CDR3. Germline CDR1 and CDR2: PRHDT and FYEKMQ (reference sequence). V was pared by 6 bases and J by 4 bases, with 10 bases of the junction left unmatched. The CDR3 nucleotides are TGTGCCAGCAGATATACTTGGACAGGGACCTATGGCTACACCTTC. The encoded protein is CASRYTWTGTYGYTF. Full variable domain (outside the CDR3, taken from reference TRBV13 and TRBJ1-2): AAGVIQSPRHLIKEKRETATLKCYPIPRHDTVYWYQQGPGQDPQFLISFYEKMQSDKGSIPDRFSAQQFSDYHSELNMSSLELGDSALYFCASRYTWTGTYGYTFGSGTRLTVV.

This clone has more than one count but fewer than ten. The rearrangement links TRBV2 to TRBJ2-7; a possible D gene is TRBD1 (6 bases). Between the trimmed V and J ends, which lost 8 bases and 2 bases, there was a span of 10 bases. Germline assignment: CDR1 SNHLY and CDR2 FYNNEI. The length of the CDR3 is 12 residues. CDR3 sequence: CASGGQTYEQYF. Here the CDR3 DNA reads TGTGCCAGCGGGGGACAAACCTACGAGCAGTACTTC. The variable domain in full, completed from reference TRBV2 and TRBJ2-7, reads EPEVTQTPSHQVTQMGQEVILRCVPISNHLYFYWYRQILGQKVEFLVSFYNNEISEKSEIFDDQFSVERPDGSNFTLKIRSTKLEDSAMYFCASGGQTYEQYFGPGTRLTVT.

The CDR3 DNA follows: TGTGCCAGCAGTGGGGACAATCCGTACGAGCAGTACTTC. Protein sequence: CASSGDNPYEQYF. The chain links TRBV2 to TRBJ2-7, with TRBD1 as a possible D gene (6 bases). Germline V gene lookup returns CDR1 SNHLY and CDR2 FYNNEI. V was clipped by 4 bases and J by 4 bases, with 11 bases between them. The CDR3 runs 13 residues.

DNA for the CDR3: TGTGCCAGCATGGTGGTAGCGGGGGGGCCCAATGAGCAGTTCTTC. Translation gives CASMVVAGGPNEQFF. The V and J genes are TRBV6-5 and TRBJ2-1; 11 bases are shared with TRBD2. Per the germline V gene, CDR1 is MNHEY and CDR2 is SVGAGI. The length of the CDR3 is 15 residues. The V segment lost 7 bases and the J segment 6 bases; nucleotides outside the gene matches: 8.

This clone was seen a handful of times. V gene TRBV6-4 combines with J gene TRBJ2-3; 15 bases are a match to TRBD2. This CDR3 spans 18 amino acids. Trimming took 0 bases from V and 3 from J; bases not matched to a gene: 4. CDR1 MRHNA and CDR2 SNTAGT come from the germline V gene. CDR3 sequence (DNA): TGTGCCAGCAGTGACTCCGGACTAGCGGGGGGGAAAACAGATACGCAGTATTTT. Protein product: CASSDSGLAGGKTDTQYF.

This clone has just a few counts. The chain is built from TRBV4-1 and TRBJ1-4; a weak D match, TRBD1 (6 bases). V was pared by 1 base and J by 5 bases, with 17 bases between. The germline V gene has CDR1 MGHRA and CDR2 YSYEKL. CDR3 size: 17 residues. As DNA, the CDR3 is TGCGCCAGCAGCCAAGGAAAACAGGGTCGGTTCAATGAAAAACTGTTTTTT. Translated: CASSQGKQGRFNEKLFF.

CDR3 sequence: CASSPRTGGFSPSGNTIYF. Written as DNA, the CDR3 is TGTGCCAGCAGCCCGCGGACAGGGGGCTTTTCCCCCTCTGGAAACACCATATATTTT. This rearrangement joins TRBV13 to TRBJ1-3; the match to TRBD1 covers 11 bases. The CDR3 has 19 amino acids. After removal of 5 bases from V and 0 bases from J, the junction contained 12 bases not matched to a gene. Germline CDR1 PRHDT, CDR2 FYEKMQ (reference sequence). The full variable domain, completed using reference TRBV13 and TRBJ1-3, is AAGVIQSPRHLIKEKRETATLKCYPIPRHDTVYWYQQGPGQDPQFLISFYEKMQSDKGSIPDRFSAQQFSDYHSELNMSSLELGDSALYFCASSPRTGGFSPSGNTIYFGEGSWLTVV.

This rearrangement joins TRBV28 to TRBJ2-7; tentatively, D is TRBD1 (6 bases). The CDR3 spans 13 residues. Trimming left V 8 bases short and J 3 bases short, with 14 bases between. CDR1 is MDHEN and CDR2 is SYDVKM in the germline V gene. As DNA, the CDR3 is TGTGCCAGCGGTTCGGGACATCTCTACGAGCAGTACTTC. Translation gives CASGSGHLYEQYF.